Given below is one TCR beta chain in context. What it binds is not known. This sample stems from a study of T cell responses to AZD1222 COVID-19 vaccine. Study-wide context: Analysis merged second doses at about 4 or about 12 weeks. Study-level findings and limits: Without day 14 samples, only post-peak T cell repertoires were studied. Donor demographics were predominantly white British with a female majority; clonal diversity may be underestimated. When two AZD1222 doses had been given, Spike-specific TCR breadth and depth rose.

The CDR3 runs to 15 residues. The ends lost 3 bases at V and 2 bases at J; junction bases unmatched: 2. Germline V CDR1 and CDR2: SGHNT, YYREEE (reference sequence). Profiled with immunoSEQ multiplex PCR; TCRdb holds only in-frame clones, not every one. Among about 95,000 clones listed, 85% to 90% were seen once. The V gene is TRBV5-4, the J gene TRBJ2-3, with 11 bases that match TRBD2. The sequencing here drew on peripheral blood, taken on day 0 of AZD1222 vaccination. The sequence came from an adult in good health. The CDR3 DNA sequence: TGTGCCAGCAGCTCACTAGCGGGGGTCACAGATACGCAGTATTTT. As protein: CASSSLAGVTDTQYF.